This TCR beta chain was retrieved from a study of blood T cell repertoires in COVID-19. Study background: Donors in the United States, Italy and Spain gave samples during acute or convalescent COVID-19. T cells, B-cell-depleted T cells, or PBMCs provided the cDNA or gDNA that served as material.

Per the study methods: Amplifying reference gene primers gave estimates of nucleated cell counts. Assay: immunoSEQ multiplex PCR; the TCRdb copy retains only in-frame clones and omits some. V and J calls and clone size come straight from that table; D and trimming were deduced from the DNA. Here the sample spans about 130,000 clones, about 88% being singletons. Sequenced input: peripheral blood. This receptor was identified in a woman at least 80 years old with acute or convalescent COVID-19.

The CDR3 loop is CASSPLLAVNTGELFF. Here the CDR3 DNA reads TGTGCCAGCTCACCACTCCTAGCGGTGAACACCGGGGAGCTGTTTTTT. The chain recombines TRBV18 with TRBJ2-2; 7 bases agree with TRBD2. After removal of 1 base from V and 1 base from J, the junction contained 3 bases not matched to a gene. CDR3 length: 16 residues. Per germline, CDR1 KGHSH and CDR2 LQKENI.